Many counts were recorded for the clone carrying this TCR beta chain. Its target is unknown. If no ophthalmopathy progression occurred within 18 months, Graves' hyperthyroidism was stable. Isolation of PBMCs was performed on 10 ml fresh peripheral blood. There are 14 residues in the CDR3. With 7 bases removed from V and 3 bases from J, the gap between germline ends came to 13 bases. CDR1 and CDR2 (germline): MNHNS, SASEGT. The TCR beta CDR3 regions underwent amplification using RNA transcripts as the source. The TCR CDR3 first-round RT-PCR relied on the HTBI primer set. TCRdb fed the multiplex PCR reads into MiXCR, producing one record per CDR3 protein. In the table there are 600,000 to 650,000 distinct CDR3 sequences, under 20% of which are singletons. The data belong to a study of T cells in Graves' hyperthyroidism and ophthalmopathy. Study overall: Any treatment followed the collection of peripheral blood at initial diagnosis.

Study observations and caveats: Expanded thyroid clonotypes (above 0.001) were mostly also found in blood.

The genes are TRBV6-1 and TRBJ1-5, with D possibly being TRBD1 (5 bases). This TCR came from a woman aged 30 to 39 with Graves' hyperthyroidism. The sample comprised blood. The CDR3 loop is CASNAGRDNQPQHF. CDR3 nucleotides: TGTGCCAGCAACGCAGGGAGGGACAATCAGCCCCAGCATTTT.